Included here is one TCR beta chain sequence, with context. Its antigen remains unidentified. The method was immunoSEQ multiplex PCR; TCRdb's version includes in-frame clones alone and lacks a portion of them. The sample shows around 450,000 clones, roughly 90% of them seen only once. Treatment indicated: roughly 18 received Ad26.COV2.S at low or high dose, single or two shots; about 5 received placebo; per-sample allocation not given. Samples were taken on day 63 after the first vaccine or placebo injection. This sample was included in a study of Ad26.COV2.S vaccination and SARS-CoV-2 variants. Study-level background: In the study, Ad26.COV2.S was injected intramuscularly once, or twice 56 days apart.

Study-level points and caveats: Vaccine recipients had higher spike-specific TCR breadth than placebo recipients. Substantial post-vaccination breadth of spike-specific CD8+ and CD4+ T cell responses was reported.

Trimming pared 4 bases from V and 11 bases from J, leaving 12 bases between. In germline, CDR1 is LGHDT, CDR2 YNNKEL (reference sequence). This CDR3 is built from 13 residues. The receptor comes from a person aged 18 to 65 who received the Ad26.COV2.S COVID-19 vaccine or a placebo. This specimen was peripheral blood, taken in a trial of Ad26.COV2.S vaccine versus placebo. The chain links TRBV3-1 (or the pseudogene TRBV3-2) to TRBJ1-6; D perhaps matches TRBD1 (5 bases). The CDR3 loop reads CASSLVRGAPLHF. CDR3 bases: TGTGCCAGCAGCCTGGTCCGGGGGGCACCCCTCCACTTT.